This entry lists 18 T cell receptor beta chains sequenced from one sample in a study of response to subunit inactivated influenza vaccine. TCRdb reprocessed the RT-PCR reads with MiXCR, giving one entry per CDR3 protein. Of a few hundred thousand distinct CDR3 sequences listed, 10% to 12% were seen once; the top ten hold more than 9.5%. This sample was also put to use in a study of T cells expressing NK-cell markers. Per that paper: In generating TCR beta cDNA, 5'RACE template switching with UMIs was used.

The sample here was PBMCs from blood, taken on the day of vaccination. All receptors derive from a man in his fifties who received an inactivated influenza vaccine.

The chain combines TRBV20-1 with TRBJ1-2, with no clear D. This CDR3 region has 14 residues. Germline loops: CDR1 DFQATT, CDR2 SNEGSKA (reference sequence). Trimming removed 0 bases at V and 7 bases at J, with 15 bases between. The CDR3 protein is CSARDLTDYPGYTF. In DNA form, the CDR3 reads TGCAGTGCTAGAGATCTTACCGACTATCCTGGCTACACCTTC.

The CDR3 here is CAWTGASPTDTQYF. The CDR3 region has the DNA TGTGCCTGGACAGGGGCGAGCCCCACAGATACGCAGTATTTT. This rearrangement joins TRBV30 to TRBJ2-3, with a weak D call TRBD1 (6 bases). Trimming took off 4 bases at V and 2 bases at J, with 13 bases between the two ends. The CDR3 consists of 14 residues. CDR1 and CDR2 from the germline V gene are GTSNPN and SVGIG (reference sequence).

The chain uses TRBV19 and TRBJ2-7; TRBD1 aligns across 9 bases. J was trimmed by 6 bases and V by 6 bases; bases with no gene match: 12. This CDR3 has 15 residues. Germline loops: CDR1 LNHDA, CDR2 SQIVND (reference sequence). The DNA for the CDR3 is TGTGCCAGTAGATCGGGACAGGGCAACCTAGGCGAGCAGTACTTC. Translation: CASRSGQGNLGEQYF.

J is TRBJ2-7 and V is TRBV29-1; no firm D call. The germline V and J ends were trimmed by 3 bases and 7 bases, with 22 bases remaining between them. Germline CDR1 and CDR2: SQVTM and ANQGSEA. CDR3 length equals 15 residues. CDR3 nucleotides: TGCAGCGTTGACGTTTATGGCCCTCCCGAAGGGGAGCAGTACTTC. Amino acids: CSVDVYGPPEGEQYF.

CDR3 coding DNA: TGTGCCAGCAGCCAACTCGCGCCGCCCTACGAGCAGTACTTC. Residues: CASSQLAPPYEQYF. The chain uses TRBV3-1 and TRBJ2-7; no definite D call. Between the trimmed V and J ends, which lost 2 bases and 2 bases, there was a span of 10 bases. Germline CDR1 LGHDT, CDR2 YNNKEL (reference sequence). The CDR3 runs 14 residues.

This chain joins TRBV20-1 and TRBJ2-7; 12 bases match TRBD2. Germline CDR1 reads DFQATT; CDR2 reads SNEGSKA (reference sequence). Losses at the gene ends were 5 bases for V and 3 bases for J; bases not matched to a gene: 8. The CDR3 sequence is 15 residues long. Written as DNA, the CDR3 is TGCAGTGCTCTTCATGGGACTAGCGGGCTCTACGAGCAGTACTTC. It specifies CSALHGTSGLYEQYF.

CDR3 bases: TGCAGTGCTAGTCCTATGACAGGGAAGGGTACCACAGATACGCAGTATTTT. Translated, it gives CSASPMTGKGTTDTQYF. The chain employs TRBV20-1 and TRBJ2-3; 7 nucleotides align to TRBD1. Germline lookup yields CDR1 DFQATT and CDR2 SNEGSKA (reference sequence). V was pared by 3 bases and J by 2 bases, with 14 bases of the junction left unmatched. The CDR3 contains 17 residues.

This clonotype occurred a few times. The chain joins TRBV13 to TRBJ2-7, with D unclear. This CDR3 region has 14 residues. V shed 4 bases and J shed 4 bases, with 14 bases lying between them. Germline lookup yields CDR1 PRHDT and CDR2 FYEKMQ (reference sequence). CDR3 residues: CASSSFERDYEQYF. The CDR3 nucleotides read TGTGCCAGCAGCTCCTTTGAGCGAGATTACGAGCAGTACTTC. Full variable domain (outside the CDR3, taken from reference TRBV13 and TRBJ2-7): AAGVIQSPRHLIKEKRETATLKCYPIPRHDTVYWYQQGPGQDPQFLISFYEKMQSDKGSIPDRFSAQQFSDYHSELNMSSLELGDSALYFCASSSFERDYEQYFGPGTRLTVT.

This clonotype was observed a few times. The chain joins TRBV4-2 to TRBJ1-6, with D hard to call. CDR1 is LGHNA, CDR2 YNFKEQ, per germline. V was clipped by 4 bases and J by 7 bases, with 14 bases between them. This CDR3 is 15 amino acids long. CDR3 DNA sequence: TGTGCCAGCAGCCCCCGGGGAGTTCGGAATTCACCCCTCCACTTT. This encodes CASSPRGVRNSPLHF.

This clonotype came up many times. The rearrangement links TRBV12-3 or TRBV12-4 to TRBJ1-5; D unresolved. Trimming pared 2 bases from V and 3 bases from J, leaving 2 bases between. CDR3 length: 12 amino acids. DNA for the CDR3: TGTGCCAGCAGTTTACCCAATCAGCCCCAGCATTTT. Encoded protein: CASSLPNQPQHF.

The chain recombines TRBV29-1 with TRBJ1-1; a weak D match, TRBD1 (5 bases). The CDR3 runs 12 residues. Per the germline V gene, CDR1 is SQVTM and CDR2 is ANQGSEA. Between the trimmed V and J ends, which lost 4 bases and 5 bases, there was a span of 11 bases. DNA for the CDR3: TGCAGCGTTGCGGGGGGTGGGACTGAAGCTTTCTTT. This sequence encodes CSVAGGGTEAFF.

The chain links TRBV12-3 or TRBV12-4 to TRBJ2-5; 11 bases are shared with TRBD2. The CDR3 covers 17 residues. Trimming at V came to 5 bases and at J to 1 base, leaving 9 bases not matched to a gene. The CDR3 sequence: CASSPGLAEAFQETQYF. In nucleotides, the CDR3 is TGTGCCAGCAGTCCGGGACTAGCGGAAGCTTTCCAAGAGACCCAGTACTTC.

This clonotype has more than one count but fewer than ten. DNA for the CDR3: TGCGCCAGCAGCCCCGGACAAGACAGGTCCGGGGAGCTGTTTTTT. It specifies CASSPGQDRSGELFF. This rearrangement joins TRBV5-1 to TRBJ2-2; the D gene is possibly TRBD1 (6 bases). The germline gives CDR1 SGHRS, CDR2 YFSETQ. Deletions cut 4 bases from V and 6 bases from J, with 16 bases between. This CDR3 is 15 amino acids long. Together with reference TRBV5-1 and TRBJ2-2, the CDR3 gives the full variable domain: KAGVTQTPRYLIKTRGQQVTLSCSPISGHRSVSWYQQTPGQGLQFLFEYFSETQRNKGNFPGRFSGRQFSNSRSEMNVSTLELGDSALYLCASSPGQDRSGELFFGEGSRLTVL.

This clonotype came up many times. J is TRBJ2-1 and V is TRBV3-1; D gene ambiguous. The CDR3 has 12 residues. Trimming removed 4 bases at V and 2 bases at J, with 3 bases between. CDR1 LGHDT and CDR2 YNNKEL come from the germline V gene (reference sequence). The CDR3 is CASSRTYNEQFF. CDR3 coding DNA: TGTGCCAGCAGCCGGACCTACAATGAGCAGTTCTTC.

The chain is built from TRBV5-1 and TRBJ1-2; D remains unclear. The CDR3 totals 13 residues. V lost 0 bases to trimming and J lost 5 bases, with 8 bases between them. The germline V gene encodes CDR1 SGHRS and CDR2 YFSETQ. The CDR3 sequence is CASSLDISYGYTF. In DNA, the CDR3 is TGCGCCAGCAGCTTGGACATTTCGTATGGCTACACCTTC.

The chain is built from TRBV29-1 and TRBJ1-1; tentatively, D is TRBD1 (5 bases). This CDR3 spans 15 amino acids. The ends were cut back, 6 bases at V and 11 bases at J, with 28 bases in the middle. Germline CDR1 reads SQVTM; CDR2 reads ANQGSEA. The CDR3 DNA reads as TGCAGCGTGATTGTGCCGGGACCCCTTCATGGGTACGCTTTCTTT. Its translation: CSVIVPGPLHGYAFF.

This clonotype came up a few times. The V gene is TRBV12-3 or TRBV12-4, the J gene TRBJ1-5; D unresolved. The CDR3 has 14 residues. V was shortened by 1 base and J by 7 bases, with 11 bases between the two germline ends. As DNA, the CDR3 is TGTGCCAGCAGTTTAGAGGGATCTGACCAGCCCCAGCATTTT. Amino acid sequence: CASSLEGSDQPQHF.

This clonotype was found a few times. The gene calls are TRBV7-8 and TRBJ2-1; TRBD1 agrees at 8 bases. V lost 5 bases, J lost 9 bases, and 12 bases stayed unmatched. Germline loops: CDR1 SGHVS, CDR2 FQNEAQ. This CDR3 is built from 15 residues. CDR3 region: CASSLDRGTYSEQFF. CDR3 nucleotides: TGTGCCAGCAGCCTAGACAGGGGTACGTATAGTGAGCAGTTCTTC.